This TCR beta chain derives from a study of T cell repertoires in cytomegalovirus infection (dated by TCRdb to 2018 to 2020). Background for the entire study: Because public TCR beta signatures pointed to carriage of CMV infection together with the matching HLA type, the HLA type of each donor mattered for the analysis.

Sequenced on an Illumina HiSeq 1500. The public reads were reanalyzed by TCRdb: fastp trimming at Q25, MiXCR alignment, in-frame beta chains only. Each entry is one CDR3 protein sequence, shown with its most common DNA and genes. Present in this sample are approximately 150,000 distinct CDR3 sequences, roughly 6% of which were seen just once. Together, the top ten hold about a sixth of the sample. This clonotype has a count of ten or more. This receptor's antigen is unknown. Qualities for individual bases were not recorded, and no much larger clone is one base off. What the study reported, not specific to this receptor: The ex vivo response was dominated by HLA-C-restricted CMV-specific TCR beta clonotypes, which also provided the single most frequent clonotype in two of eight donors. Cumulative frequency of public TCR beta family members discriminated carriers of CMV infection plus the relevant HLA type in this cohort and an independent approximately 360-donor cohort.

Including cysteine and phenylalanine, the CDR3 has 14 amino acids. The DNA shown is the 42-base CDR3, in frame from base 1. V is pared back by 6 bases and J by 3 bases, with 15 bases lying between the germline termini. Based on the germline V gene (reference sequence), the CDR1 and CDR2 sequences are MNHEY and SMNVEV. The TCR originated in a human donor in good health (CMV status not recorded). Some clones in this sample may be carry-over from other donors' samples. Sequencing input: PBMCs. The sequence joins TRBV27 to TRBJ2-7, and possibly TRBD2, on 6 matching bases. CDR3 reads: CASSPSGRGYEQYF. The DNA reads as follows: TGTGCCAGCAGCCCTTCCGGGCGGGGCTACGAGCAGTACTTC.